This is a list of T cell receptor beta chains from one sample in a study of blood T cell repertoires in COVID-19. Some clones are missing from TCRdb's copy, which holds only in-frame ones; the method was immunoSEQ multiplex PCR. This repertoire shows tens of thousands of clones, roughly 80% found once; its top ten account for about 9.4%. Sequenced material: peripheral blood. The receptors stem from a man in his fifties with COVID-19, enrolled during active disease. Each CDR3 is given with its conserved first and last residue. Fields, in order: clone size, V gene, J gene, D gene, CDR3 protein, CDR3 DNA. The D gene is left open where the match is weak. Size values are once, few and many counts, or a class for expanded clones, and some rows have none.

>few|TRBV24-1|TRBJ1-5|TRBD1
CATSARQGASVQPQHF
TGTGCCACCAGCGCCAGACAGGGGGCATCCGTTCAGCCCCAGCATTTT
>-|TRBV27|TRBJ2-7|TRBD1
CASSSSDRDYEQYF
TGTGCCAGCAGTTCCTCGGACAGGGACTACGAGCAGTACTTC
>-|TRBV7-9|TRBJ2-5|-
CASSLGGGMNF
TGTGCCAGCAGCTTAGGGGGCGGAATGAACTTC
>-|TRBV29-1|TRBJ1-1|-
CSVVSQGATEAFF
TGCAGCGTTGTGTCGCAAGGGGCCACTGAAGCTTTCTTT
>-|TRBV30|TRBJ1-3|-
CAWQGYSGNTIYF
TGTGCCTGGCAGGGTTACTCTGGAAACACCATATATTTT
>-|TRBV7-2|TRBJ2-7|TRBD1
CASSSDRGPAGEQYF
TGTGCCAGCAGCTCGGACAGGGGGCCAGCGGGGGAGCAGTACTTC
>-|TRBV18|TRBJ1-5|-
CASSPLDRNQPQHF
TGTGCCAGCTCACCCTTGGACAGAAATCAGCCCCAGCATTTT
>-|TRBV2|TRBJ1-3|-
CASSAGRNTIYF
TGTGCCAGCAGTGCTGGGAGGAACACCATATATTTT
>-|TRBV9|TRBJ1-1|-
CAPKPRLNTEAFF
TGTGCCCCCAAACCCAGGTTGAACACTGAAGCTTTCTTT
>-|TRBV18|TRBJ2-1|TRBD2
CASLLTAGELEQFF
TGTGCCAGTCTCCTAACAGCGGGAGAGCTTGAGCAGTTCTTC
>-|TRBV3-1/TRBV3-2|TRBJ2-1|-
CASSQRGRSNNEQFF
TGTGCCAGCAGCCAACGAGGGAGGTCGAACAATGAGCAGTTCTTC
>-|TRBV5-8|TRBJ2-5|TRBD1
CASRHGTASTQETQYF
TGTGCCAGCAGACACGGGACAGCTAGCACCCAAGAGACCCAGTACTTC
>-|TRBV7-9|TRBJ2-7|-
CASRPGHHSYEQYF
TGTGCCAGCAGACCCGGACACCACAGTTACGAGCAGTACTTC
>-|TRBV5-4|TRBJ2-1|-
CASSLEGRTYSGDEQFF
TGTGCCAGCAGCTTGGAGGGGAGGACCTACTCGGGCGATGAGCAGTTCTTC
>-|TRBV5-6|TRBJ2-1|-
CASSFGLYNEQFF
TGTGCCAGCAGCTTTGGCCTCTACAATGAGCAGTTCTTC
>-|TRBV28|TRBJ2-4|-
CASSPLTGADNKNIQYF
TGTGCCAGCAGTCCCTTAACAGGAGCCGATAATAAAAACATTCAGTACTTC
>-|TRBV3-1/TRBV3-2|TRBJ1-5|-
CASSQVGRDQPQHF
TGTGCCAGCAGCCAAGTGGGCAGGGATCAGCCCCAGCATTTT
>-|TRBV19|TRBJ1-2|-
CASRGTGSSSGYTF
TGTGCCAGTAGGGGAACGGGATCTTCGTCTGGCTACACCTTC
>-|TRBV6-5|TRBJ2-3|-
CASSFRIEGTDTQYF
TGTGCCAGCAGTTTCCGAATAGAGGGCACAGATACGCAGTATTTT
>-|TRBV6-2/TRBV6-3|TRBJ1-1|TRBD1
CASSYSGTGLEAFF
TGTGCCAGCAGTTACTCAGGGACAGGCCTCGAAGCTTTCTTT
>-|TRBV3-1/TRBV3-2|TRBJ2-2|TRBD1
CASSPPDRAFVAGELFF
TGTGCCAGCAGCCCCCCGGACAGGGCCTTTGTCGCCGGGGAGCTGTTTTTT
>-|TRBV21-1|TRBJ2-2|-
CASSLQGTGELFF
TGTGCCAGCAGCTTACAGGGGACCGGGGAGCTGTTTTTT
>-|TRBV7-9|TRBJ2-1|TRBD2
CASSQSGAGGPSSYNEQFF
TGTGCCAGCAGCCAGTCCGGGGCGGGAGGCCCGAGCTCCTACAATGAGCAGTTCTTC
>-|TRBV7-5|TRBJ2-2|-
CARYRGQGCGTGELFF
TGTGCCAGATACAGGGGGCAGGGATGTGGGACCGGGGAGCTGTTTTTT
>-|TRBV4-3|TRBJ1-1|-
CASSRLTMTEAFF
TGCGCCAGCAGCCGACTAACTATGACTGAAGCTTTCTTT
>-|TRBV11-2|TRBJ1-6|-
CASSAAGDSPLHF
TGTGCCAGCAGCGCGGCGGGTGATTCACCCCTCCACTTT
>-|TRBV7-3|TRBJ2-6|-
CASSSSGRPGANVLTF
TGTGCCAGCAGCTCCTCAGGAAGACCTGGGGCCAACGTCCTGACTTTC
>-|TRBV20-1|TRBJ2-7|-
CSARSPHEQYF
TGCAGTGCTAGGAGCCCCCACGAGCAGTACTTC